The clone carrying this TCR beta chain showed up many times. The antigen is undetermined. These data originate in a study of read filtering for tumor transcriptome and immune sequencing. The overall study: Patients were approximately 17 male and roughly 15 female, mean age around 66 years, range about 40 to 85. DNase treatment preceded whole-transcriptome library preparation.

This library used roughly 430 ng RNA and molecular barcoded adaptors spanning alpha/delta and beta/gamma chains. From the reads, TCRdb called clonotypes with MiXCR, one entry per CDR3 protein. This table has around 14,000 distinct CDR3 sequences, approximately 20% appearing once. Overall study results and limits: IR-seq and RNA-seq agreed better without single-read clonotypes. This fraction held mixed bone marrow immune cells after CD138-negative sorting.

The sequence was collected from a donor aged 40 or older with multiple myeloma. Input material: a population of CD138-negative cells sorted from bone marrow.

The CDR3 nucleotides are TGCAGTACCAGTGTCGGATCAGCCGGGACAGGATACAATGAGCAGTTCTTC. It is translated as CSTSVGSAGTGYNEQFF. J is TRBJ2-1 and V is TRBV20-1, with 8 bases lining up with TRBD1. V was clipped by 8 bases and J by 4 bases; unmatched bases: 19. CDR1 DFQATT and CDR2 SNEGSKA come from the germline V gene (reference sequence). This CDR3 contains 17 residues.